This TCR beta chain is drawn from a study of T cells after yellow fever vaccination. Study-level results: Most primary-vaccination clones reappeared after the booster (approximately 95% CD4, approximately 88% CD8). Abundant clonotypes from the bulk population could contaminate FACS-sorted repertoires.

The CDR3 is 12 residues long. Germline V gene sequence: CDR1 MDHEN, CDR2 SYDVKM. This clonotype was recorded a few times. The antigen is undetermined. Synthesis of TCR cDNA relied on 5'RACE template switching, which attached a universal primer site and UMIs. TCRdb reanalysed the 5' RACE reads using MiXCR and keeps one entry per CDR3 protein. Among just under 600,000 distinct CDR3 sequences, roughly 14% were seen once, and the ten largest hold about 14%. The material sequenced was PBMCs, taken on the day of the yellow fever booster vaccination. This chain links TRBV28 with TRBJ2-3, with a tentative D call TRBD1 (6 bases). The receptor's source is a man aged 25-45 years who received the YFV17D yellow fever vaccine. The DNA for the CDR3 is TGTGCTCTGACAGGCCTAGCAGATACGCAGTATTTT. It yields the protein CALTGLADTQYF.